The 15 T cell receptor beta chains reported below all come from one sample, sequenced in a study of a mutant IDH1 vaccine in newly diagnosed glioma (dated by TCRdb to 2020 to 2022). Per the publication, the time point label means: baseline, week 1 (first vaccination visit). This sample's treatment or condition label indicates: pre-vaccination baseline after standard-of-care therapy. Libraries came from the immunoSEQ multiplex PCR assay. Drawn from immuneACCESS, this table holds only the in-frame rearrangements with V and J called that TCRdb kept. Clones are partly lost; checked studies trace under half to an unresolved V gene and leave the rest unexplained. The table for this sample lists tens of thousands of clones; roughly 78% of them were counted only once. More than 6.5% of the sample belongs to the ten largest clones. Sequenced material: PBMCs, taken from a glioma patient treated with radiotherapy, temozolomide or both. These receptors were collected from a man between 45 and 60 years old with glioma.

The chain uses TRBV6-5 and TRBJ1-1; TRBD1 aligns across 11 bases. Germline loops: CDR1 MNHEY, CDR2 SVGAGI. This CDR3 contains 14 residues. Unmatched junction bases numbered 6, after V lost 0 bases and J lost 12 bases. The CDR3 protein is CASSYSEGQGVTFF. The CDR3, as DNA: TGTGCCAGCAGTTACTCTGAGGGACAGGGGGTGACTTTCTTT.

The gene calls are TRBV7-8 and TRBJ1-5, with a tentative D call TRBD1 (6 bases). V was clipped by 5 bases and J by 5 bases, with 10 bases between them. The CDR3 consists of 13 residues. Germline V lookup: CDR1 SGHVS, CDR2 FQNEAQ. The CDR3 bases are TGTGCCAGCAGCCTCAGGGGAGATCAGCCCCAGCATTTT. The encoded protein is CASSLRGDQPQHF.

The chain combines TRBV5-1 with TRBJ2-4; D is possibly TRBD1 (5 bases). Germline CDR1 is SGHRS and CDR2 is YFSETQ. Trimming took off 0 bases at V and 10 bases at J, with 11 bases between the two ends. This CDR3 comprises 13 residues. Here the CDR3 DNA reads TGCGCCAGCAGCTTGGCAGGGATGTGGATTCAGTACTTC. It codes for CASSLAGMWIQYF. Full variable domain (missing parts from reference TRBV5-1 and TRBJ2-4): KAGVTQTPRYLIKTRGQQVTLSCSPISGHRSVSWYQQTPGQGLQFLFEYFSETQRNKGNFPGRFSGRQFSNSRSEMNVSTLELGDSALYLCASSLAGMWIQYFGAGTRLSVL.

The genes are TRBV7-2 and TRBJ1-4, with D unresolved. CDR3 length: 15 residues. Germline V gene sequence: CDR1 SGHTA, CDR2 FQGNSA. V was pared by 2 bases and J by 5 bases, with 12 bases between. The CDR3 protein is CASSLNGGENEKLFF. The DNA of the CDR3 is TGTGCCAGCAGCTTAAATGGCGGGGAAAATGAAAAACTGTTTTTT.

V is TRBV5-4 and J is TRBJ1-3; D is ambiguous. Germline CDR1 SGHNT, CDR2 YYREEE (reference sequence). Trimming stripped 2 bases from V and 0 bases from J, with 15 bases between. The CDR3 consists of 17 residues. The chain's CDR3 is CASSLGQLEASGNTIYF. The CDR3, as DNA: TGTGCCAGCAGCTTAGGGCAGCTTGAGGCCTCTGGAAACACCATATATTTT.

This sequence joins TRBV2 and TRBJ2-7; D assignment may be TRBD1 or TRBD2 (5 bases each). The ends were cut back, 7 bases at V and 1 base at J, with 11 bases in the middle. CDR3 length equals 13 residues. Germline lookup yields CDR1 SNHLY and CDR2 FYNNEI. The CDR3 loop reads CASMGTVSYEQYF. CDR3 nucleotide sequence: TGTGCCAGCATGGGGACGGTATCCTACGAGCAGTACTTC.

The CDR3 sequence: CASSGSYEQYF. The CDR3 region has the DNA TGTGCCAGCAGCGGCTCCTACGAGCAGTACTTC. The J gene is TRBJ2-7, the V gene TRBV5-5, with D uncertain. V was cut by 4 bases and J by 0 bases, with 2 bases left in between. The CDR3 runs 11 residues. Germline V CDR1 and CDR2: SGHKS, YYEKEE (reference sequence).

This sequence joins TRBV6-4 and TRBJ2-3; D is uncertain. Trimming took 3 bases from V and 4 from J, leaving 11 bases between them. From germline, CDR1 is MRHNA and CDR2 SNTAGT. The CDR3 loop spans 14 amino acids. CDR3 loop: CASSELGSADTQYF. The CDR3 nucleotides read TGTGCCAGCAGTGAGTTGGGGTCAGCAGATACGCAGTATTTT.

The CDR3 DNA follows: TGTGCCAGCAGCGTCCAGAGCTCTGGAAACACCATATATTTT. Translating it yields CASSVQSSGNTIYF. The chain recombines TRBV9 with TRBJ1-3; D gene uncertain. CDR3 size: 14 residues. Per germline, CDR1 SGDLS and CDR2 YYNGEE. Trimming cost V 2 bases and J 0 bases, with 6 bases left between them.

The chain uses TRBV6-5 and TRBJ2-3; D perhaps matches TRBD2 (5 bases). The V gene's germline CDR1 is MNHEY and CDR2 SVGAGI. The CDR3 totals 13 residues. V lost 7 bases and J 7 bases, leaving 15 bases between the germline ends. Here the CDR3 DNA reads TGTGCCAGCAACCAGCGGCTGGGTTATACGCAGTATTTT. Residues: CASNQRLGYTQYF.

The chain employs TRBV5-4 and TRBJ2-7, with 12 nucleotides matching TRBD2. This CDR3 has 16 amino acids. Losses at the gene ends were 3 bases for V and 1 base for J; bases not matched to a gene: 5. From germline, CDR1 is SGHNT and CDR2 YYREEE (reference sequence). CDR3 sequence: CASSSSSGGASYEQYF. The CDR3 coding sequence is TGTGCCAGCAGCTCCTCTAGCGGGGGGGCTTCCTACGAGCAGTACTTC.

The rearrangement uses TRBV5-1 and TRBJ1-1; 8 bases agree with TRBD1. Trimming at V came to 5 bases and at J to 0 bases, leaving 6 bases not matched to a gene. CDR1 SGHRS and CDR2 YFSETQ come from the germline V gene. The CDR3 sequence is 15 residues long. The CDR3 sequence: CASSTQTGVNTEAFF. The CDR3 DNA reads as TGCGCCAGCAGTACACAGACAGGGGTGAACACTGAAGCTTTCTTT.

The chain employs TRBV5-4 and TRBJ1-2; 9 bases agree with TRBD1. Germline CDR1 reads SGHNT; CDR2 reads YYREEE (reference sequence). V shed 4 bases and J 0 bases; nucleotides not matched to a gene: 7. The CDR3 contains 16 residues. The CDR3 loop reads CASSITGTGPNYGYTF. The CDR3 nucleotides read TGTGCCAGCAGCATAACCGGGACAGGGCCTAACTATGGCTACACCTTC.

The CDR3 DNA follows: TGTGCCTGGAGTACCCCCGGGACAGGGGGCCGTTTCGCCAACGTCCTGACTTTC. It specifies CAWSTPGTGGRFANVLTF. This chain links TRBV30 with TRBJ2-6; 12 nucleotides agree with TRBD1. J was trimmed by 7 bases and V by 2 bases; bases with no gene match: 12. This CDR3 has 18 amino acids. Germline CDR1 is GTSNPN and CDR2 is SVGIG (reference sequence).

V gene TRBV5-1 combines with J gene TRBJ2-1, with 8 bases identical to TRBD1. Trimming took 4 bases from V and 10 from J; bases not matched to a gene: 7. This CDR3 spans 13 amino acids. Per germline, CDR1 SGHRS and CDR2 YFSETQ. The CDR3 sequence is CASSLDRVGEQFF. CDR3 sequence (DNA): TGCGCCAGCAGCCTGGACAGGGTCGGGGAGCAGTTCTTC. The variable domain in full, with the rest retrieved from reference TRBV5-1 and TRBJ2-1, is KAGVTQTPRYLIKTRGQQVTLSCSPISGHRSVSWYQQTPGQGLQFLFEYFSETQRNKGNFPGRFSGRQFSNSRSEMNVSTLELGDSALYLCASSLDRVGEQFFGPGTRLTVL.